The T cell receptor beta chain described here comes from a study of T cell changes during pregnancy in multiple sclerosis. The germline V gene has CDR1 MNHEY and CDR2 SVGAGI. Trimming cost V 4 bases and J 14 bases; bases outside gene matches: 11. CDR3 size: 13 residues. This table comes from immunoSEQ multiplex PCR, and its TCRdb copy is limited to in-frame clones, with some not included. The sample holds over 55,000 clones, around 90% seen once. The clonotype was recovered from a female donor in good health, enrolled as a control in a pregnancy study. The chain couples TRBV6-5 to TRBJ1-2; 9 bases match TRBD1. The sequenced sample was peripheral blood, obtained after pregnancy. The CDR3 loop is CASSSIGQGPKTF. The CDR3 DNA reads TGTGCCAGCAGTTCGATCGGACAGGGGCCGAAAACCTTC.